This T cell receptor (beta chain) derives from a study of CD8+ T cells in alopecia areata. On the study more broadly: Patients remained on tofacitinib for 6 to 18 months and then went 6 months without it.

CDR3 length: 15 residues. Germline-derived CDR1 and CDR2 are MGHRA and YSYEKL. The trim removed 2 bases at V and 4 bases at J, leaving 3 bases unmatched. Study results and limitations: Especially in alopecia totalis/universalis, lesional scalp showed greater clonality than normal scalp did.

Regarding this clone: Its antigen is as yet unknown.

In each case, RNA was isolated and then reverse transcribed into cDNA as the sequencing template. Assay used: immunoSEQ multiplex PCR; TCRdb lists only in-frame clones, some missing. The table has 90,000 to 150,000 clones, 35% to 40% seen once. The origin of this receptor is a human donor with alopecia areata. Sequenced sample: CD4+ T cells sorted from blood. The chain is built from TRBV4-1 and TRBJ2-3; 10 bases are a match to TRBD2. The DNA for the CDR3 is TGCGCCAGCAGCCAACTAGCGGGGGTACCAGATACGCAGTATTTT. As protein: CASSQLAGVPDTQYF.